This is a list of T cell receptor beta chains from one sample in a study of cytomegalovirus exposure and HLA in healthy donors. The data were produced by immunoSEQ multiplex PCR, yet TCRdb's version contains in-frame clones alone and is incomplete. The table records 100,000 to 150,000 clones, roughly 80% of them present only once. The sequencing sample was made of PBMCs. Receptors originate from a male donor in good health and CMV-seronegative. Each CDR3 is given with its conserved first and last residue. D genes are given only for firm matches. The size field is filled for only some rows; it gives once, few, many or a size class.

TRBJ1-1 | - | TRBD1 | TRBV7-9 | TGTGCCAGCAGCAAGGACAGGGAGGGGAGCTTCTTT | CASSKDREGSFF
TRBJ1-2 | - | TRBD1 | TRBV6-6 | TGTGCCAGCAGTATCGGACAGGGGGCCTATGGCTACACCTTC | CASSIGQGAYGYTF
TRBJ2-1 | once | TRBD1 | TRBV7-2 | TGTGCCAGCAGAAGACAGGGGGAGGGTGGAGAGCAGTTCTTC | CASRRQGEGGEQFF
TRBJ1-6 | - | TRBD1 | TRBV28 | TGTGCCAGCAGAACCACCTTAAACAGGACAGGGGGTTGGAATTCACCCCTCCACTTT | CASRTTLNRTGGWNSPLHF
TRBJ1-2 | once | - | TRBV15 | TGTGCCACCAGCAGGGGGCGTGACCGAATCTATGGCTACACCTTC | CATSRGRDRIYGYTF
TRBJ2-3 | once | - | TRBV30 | TGTGCCTGGGCACATGCAGATACGCAGTATTTT | CAWAHADTQYF
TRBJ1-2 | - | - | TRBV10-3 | TGTGCCATCAGTGGGGGGACTCCCTATGGCTACACCTTC | CAISGGTPYGYTF
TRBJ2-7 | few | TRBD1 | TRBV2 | TGTGCCAGCATTGGGACAGTCTCCTACGAGCAGTACTTC | CASIGTVSYEQYF
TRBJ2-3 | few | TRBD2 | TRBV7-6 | TGTGCCAGACGCTCTACTCTCCAACTAGCGCGATGTAGCACAGATACGCAGTATTTT | CARRSTLQLARCSTDTQYF
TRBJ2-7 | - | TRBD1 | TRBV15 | TGTGCCACCAGCAGAGTAGGAGAAGGGGGCGGGTACGAGCAGTACTTC | CATSRVGEGGGYEQYF
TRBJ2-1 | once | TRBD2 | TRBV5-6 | TGTGCCAGCACCCGACTAGCCCGCGATGAGCAGTTCTTC | CASTRLARDEQFF
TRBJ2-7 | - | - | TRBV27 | TGTGCCAGCAGTTTAGTCAGGCGCGGGGCGCAGTACTTC | CASSLVRRGAQYF
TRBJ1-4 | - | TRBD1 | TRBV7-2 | TGTGCCAGCAGCCCCGGACAGGGGGGATGGACTAATGAAAAACTGTTTTTT | CASSPGQGGWTNEKLFF
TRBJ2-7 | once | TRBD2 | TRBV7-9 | TGTGCCAGCAGCTTAAGAGCGGGAGGTGGCGAGCAGTACTTC | CASSLRAGGGEQYF
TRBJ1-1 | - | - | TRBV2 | TGTGCCAGCAAAACAGGGACATCGAACACTGAAGCTTTCTTT | CASKTGTSNTEAFF
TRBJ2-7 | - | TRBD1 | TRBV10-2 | TGCGCCAGCAGTCACTGGGACAGAGCCTACGAGCAGTACTTC | CASSHWDRAYEQYF
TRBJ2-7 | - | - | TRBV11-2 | TGTGCCAGCAGCTTAGCAATAGTTGGAGTAGACGAGCAGTACTTC | CASSLAIVGVDEQYF
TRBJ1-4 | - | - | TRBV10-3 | TGTGCCATCAGTGAGCGGGAGAGGGGAACTAATGAAAAACTGTTTTTT | CAISERERGTNEKLFF
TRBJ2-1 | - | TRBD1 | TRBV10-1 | TGCGCCAGCAGGGAACTCCGGGACAGGGTAAATGAGCAGTTCTTC | CASRELRDRVNEQFF
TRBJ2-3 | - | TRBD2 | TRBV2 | TGTGCCAGCAGTGATTTCCTTAGCGGGAGAGGCACAGATACGCAGTATTTT | CASSDFLSGRGTDTQYF
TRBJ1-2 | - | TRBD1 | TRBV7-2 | TGTGCCAGCAGCCGGGACAGCTCTAACTATGGCTACACCTTC | CASSRDSSNYGYTF
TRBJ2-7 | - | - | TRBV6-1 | TGTGCCAGCAGTGAACAGTCCGCCTACGAGCAGTACTTC | CASSEQSAYEQYF
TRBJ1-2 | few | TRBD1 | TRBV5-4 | TGTGCCAGCAGCTCCCAGGGGGCTGGCTATGGCTACACCTTC | CASSSQGAGYGYTF
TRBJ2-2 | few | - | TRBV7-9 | TGTGCCAGCATCTACGGTATCACCGGGGAGCTGTTTTTT | CASIYGITGELFF
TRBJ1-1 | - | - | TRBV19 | TGTGCCAGTAGTGCATCACAGGGGAACACTGAAGCTTTCTTT | CASSASQGNTEAFF
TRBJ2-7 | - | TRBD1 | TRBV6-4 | TGTGCCAGCAGTGAAGAAGCAGGGGGCTCCTACGAGCAGTACTTC | CASSEEAGGSYEQYF
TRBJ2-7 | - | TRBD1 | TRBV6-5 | TGTGCCGTTACGGGACAGGCCTACGAGCAGTACTTC | CAVTGQAYEQYF
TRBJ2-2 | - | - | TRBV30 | TGTGCCTATGAGGTCGGGGAGCTGTTTTTT | CAYEVGELFF
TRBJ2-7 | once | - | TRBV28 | TGTGCCAGCAGTTTAACGGGTAAATACGAGCAGTACTTC | CASSLTGKYEQYF
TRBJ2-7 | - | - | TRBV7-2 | TGTGCCAGCAGCTTCCGCTACGAGCAGTACTTC | CASSFRYEQYF
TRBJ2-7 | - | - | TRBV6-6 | TGTGCCAGCAGTTACGGACAGAGCTCCTACGAGCAGTACTTC | CASSYGQSSYEQYF
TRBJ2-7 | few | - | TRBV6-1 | TGTGCCAGCATTTCCGGACATTCCTACGAGCAGTACTTC | CASISGHSYEQYF
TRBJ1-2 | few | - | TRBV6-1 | TGTGCCAGCAGTGAAGGACGGATGATGGCACTAGGCTACACCTTC | CASSEGRMMALGYTF
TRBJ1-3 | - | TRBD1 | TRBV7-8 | TGTGCCAGCAGCTTAAGAGGGGGCATCGGAAACACCATATATTTT | CASSLRGGIGNTIYF
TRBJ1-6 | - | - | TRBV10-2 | TGCGCCAGCAGAGATACAGGTATTTCACCCCTCCACTTT | CASRDTGISPLHF
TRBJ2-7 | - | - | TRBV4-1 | TGCGCCAGCAGCCAAGGACAGCGCTCCTACGAGCAGTACTTC | CASSQGQRSYEQYF
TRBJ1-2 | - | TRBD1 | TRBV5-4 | TGTGCCAGCAGCCCCGGACAGGGAACCTATGGCTACACCTTC | CASSPGQGTYGYTF
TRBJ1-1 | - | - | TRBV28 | TGTGCCAGCAGGCCGACGGGAAGTTCGAACACTGAAGCTTTCTTT | CASRPTGSSNTEAFF
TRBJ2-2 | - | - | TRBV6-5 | TGTGCCATGGAAAGTACAGGGAACACCGGGGAGCTGTTTTTT | CAMESTGNTGELFF
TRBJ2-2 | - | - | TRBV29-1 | TGCAGCGTTCGTCCACGCGGGGCTACCGGGGAGCTGTTTTTT | CSVRPRGATGELFF
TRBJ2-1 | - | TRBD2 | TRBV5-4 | TGTGCCAGCAGCTTGAAGCGGGAGGTATACAATGAGCAGTTCTTC | CASSLKREVYNEQFF
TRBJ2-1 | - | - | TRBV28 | TGTGCCAGCAGTAACAGGAACAATGAGCAGTTCTTC | CASSNRNNEQFF
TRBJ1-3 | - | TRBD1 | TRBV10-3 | TGTGCCATCAGGAGGGAGACAGGGGATTCTGGAAACACCATATATTTT | CAIRRETGDSGNTIYF
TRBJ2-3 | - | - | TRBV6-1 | TGTGCCGGCCAAACGGGGTTTTCGGCAGATACGCAGTATTTT | CAGQTGFSADTQYF
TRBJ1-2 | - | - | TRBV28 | TGTGCCAGCAGAGGGACAACGGACTATGGCTACACCTTC | CASRGTTDYGYTF
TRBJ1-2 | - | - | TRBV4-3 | TGCGCCAGCAGCCAAGAAGCGCACCGCGCGGAGGGCTACACCTTC | CASSQEAHRAEGYTF
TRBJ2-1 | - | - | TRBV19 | TGTGCCAGTAGTCCAGGGGATAGCCAGCCCCTAAATGAGCAGTTCTTC | CASSPGDSQPLNEQFF
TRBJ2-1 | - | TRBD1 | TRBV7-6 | TGTGCCAGCAGCCCCGGGAAGGGGGCGACGAATGAGCAGTTCTTC | CASSPGKGATNEQFF
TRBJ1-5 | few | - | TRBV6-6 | TGTGCCAGCAGTTACTCTGGGGCAGGACAGCCCCAGCATTTT | CASSYSGAGQPQHF
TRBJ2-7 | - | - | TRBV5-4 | TGTGCCAGCAGTTTGGGGGACACCTCCTACGAGCAGTACTTC | CASSLGDTSYEQYF
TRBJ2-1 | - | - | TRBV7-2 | TGTGCCAGCGCCCCAGGGGGCGGGAGGGAACACAATGAGCAGTTCTTC | CASAPGGGREHNEQFF
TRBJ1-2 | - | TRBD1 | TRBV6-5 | TGTGCCAGCAGTTCCCGGACAGGGCCGGGGTCAGTTGGCTACACCTTC | CASSSRTGPGSVGYTF
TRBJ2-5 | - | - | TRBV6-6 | TGTGCCAGCAGTTCCCTTGTCGGGGAGACCCAGTACTTC | CASSSLVGETQYF
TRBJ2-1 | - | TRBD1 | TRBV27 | TGTGCCACCAAGAGGACAGGGGAGGGCGGTGAGCAGTTCTTC | CATKRTGEGGEQFF
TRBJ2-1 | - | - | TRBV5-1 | TGCGCCAGCAGCTTGGGGGCTACGGCTGAGCAGTTCTTC | CASSLGATAEQFF
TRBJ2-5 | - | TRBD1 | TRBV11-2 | TGTGCCAGCAGCTTAGAGGGACAGGTCAAGGCGGAGACCCAGTACTTC | CASSLEGQVKAETQYF
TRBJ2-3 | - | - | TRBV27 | TGTGCCAGCAGGGTTGTAGGCACAGATACGCAGTATTTT | CASRVVGTDTQYF
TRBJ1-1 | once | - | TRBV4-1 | TGCGCCAGCAGCTTCCGGGACAACCTCATGAACACTGAAGCTTTCTTT | CASSFRDNLMNTEAFF
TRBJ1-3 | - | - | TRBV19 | TGTGCCAGTAGTGGCCCGAGAGGGATTTCTGGAAACACCATATATTTT | CASSGPRGISGNTIYF
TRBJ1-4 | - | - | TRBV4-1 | TGCGCCAGCAGCCAGTTACAGGCTCGGGAAAAACTGTTTTTT | CASSQLQAREKLFF